Below are 20 T cell receptor beta chains sequenced from a single sample in a study of PD-1 blockade in classical Hodgkin lymphoma. Indicated time point: cycle 4 day 1 (C4D1), after five to seven weeks of nivolumab. Following autologous stem cell transplantation, relapse occurred in every patient, and exposure to brentuximab vedotin varied. Negative magnetic selection isolated CD4+ T cells from thawed PBMCs. Here immunoSEQ multiplex PCR was the method, and the copy in TCRdb shows in-frame clones only, minus some. The data hold more than 25,000 clones, with approximately 85% observed a single time. Sequencing was performed on CD4+ T cells from blood, taken before the fourth cycle of nivolumab. The receptor source for this set is a human donor with classical Hodgkin lymphoma.

This clone was detected once. The CDR3 DNA reads as TGTGCCAGCAGCCCGAGGGGTACCGGGGCCAACGTCCTGACTTTC. It yields the protein CASSPRGTGANVLTF. J is TRBJ2-6 and V is TRBV5-4; D tentatively fits TRBD1 or TRBD2 (5 bases each). V dropped 4 bases and J dropped 4 bases, with 12 bases sitting between them. Germline CDR1 SGHNT, CDR2 YYREEE (reference sequence). This CDR3 spans 15 amino acids. The full variable domain, completed using reference TRBV5-4 and TRBJ2-6, is ETGVTQSPTHLIKTRGQQVTLRCSSQSGHNTVSWYQQALGQGPQFIFQYYREEENGRGNFPPRFSGLQFPNYSSELNVNALELDDSALYLCASSPRGTGANVLTFGAGSRLTVL.

This clone was detected only once. The genes are TRBV6-6 and TRBJ1-1; D remains ambiguous. V was shortened by 7 bases and J by 11 bases, with 14 bases between the two germline ends. Germline CDR1 is MNHNY and CDR2 is SVGAGI (reference sequence). The length of the CDR3 is 11 residues. CDR3 sequence reads: CASKGWGEAFF. The CDR3 bases are TGTGCCAGCAAAGGATGGGGAGAGGCTTTCTTT.

This clone was seen just once. The V gene is TRBV7-5, the J gene TRBJ1-2. TRBV7-5 represents a pseudogene. This CDR3 is 13 amino acids long. This CDR3 reads CVRSSGKAYGYTF. DNA of the CDR3: TGTGTCAGAAGCTCCGGGAAGGCCTATGGCTACACCTTC.

The chain is built from TRBV11-1 and TRBJ2-4; 7 bases map to TRBD1. This CDR3 has 16 amino acids. After removal of 2 bases from V and 4 bases from J, the junction contained 8 bases not matched to a gene. Germline CDR1 SGHAT, CDR2 FQDESV (reference sequence). The CDR3 here is CASSLPGTAIKNIQYF. Written as DNA, the CDR3 is TGTGCCAGCAGCTTACCCGGGACAGCGATAAAAAACATTCAGTACTTC.

The chain uses TRBV19 and TRBJ2-4; D call uncertain. V dropped 3 bases and J dropped 0 bases, with 6 bases sitting between them. CDR1 LNHDA and CDR2 SQIVND come from the germline V gene (reference sequence). The CDR3 has 14 amino acids. The CDR3 is CASSISIAKNIQYF. CDR3 bases: TGTGCCAGTAGTATCAGCATAGCCAAAAACATTCAGTACTTC. Filled out from reference TRBV19 and TRBJ2-4, the complete variable domain reads DGGITQSPKYLFRKEGQNVTLSCEQNLNHDAMYWYRQDPGQGLRLIYYSQIVNDFQKGDIAEGYSVSREKKESFPLTVTSAQKNPTAFYLCASSISIAKNIQYFGAGTRLSVL.

J is TRBJ2-5 and V is TRBV10-2; TRBD2 agrees at 9 bases. With V trimmed by 6 bases and J by 3 bases, 2 bases remained unmatched. The germline V gene has CDR1 WSHSY and CDR2 SAAADI. The CDR3 length is 13 residues. CDR3 bases: TGCGCCAGCAGCTGGACTAGCGAAGAGACCCAGTACTTC. This translates into CASSWTSEETQYF.

Comment on this clone: The junction does not match germline at one end; this may be a read error. The CDR3 sequence: CASREGQGRVTQPQHF. The CDR3 DNA reads TGTGCCAGCAGAGAAGGACAGGGGAGGGTTACTCAGCCCCAGCATTTT. The chain is built from TRBV6-1 and TRBJ1-5; the match to TRBD1 covers 9 bases. The V gene's germline CDR1 is MNHNS and CDR2 SASEGT. This CDR3 comprises 16 residues.

This clone was counted a single time. This chain joins TRBV10-2 and TRBJ2-2; 16 positions match TRBD2. The CDR3 runs 18 residues. Germline CDR1 reads WSHSY; CDR2 reads SAAADI. The ends lost 2 bases at V and 6 bases at J; junction bases unmatched: 6. CDR3 loop: CASSEPTGTSGRAGELFF. The CDR3 nucleotides read TGCGCCAGCAGTGAGCCAACCGGGACTAGCGGGAGGGCCGGGGAGCTGTTTTTT.

The J gene is TRBJ1-3, the V gene TRBV11-3; no definite D call. Per germline, CDR1 SGHNT and CDR2 YENEEA. Trimming pared 5 bases from V and 0 bases from J, leaving 14 bases between. CDR3 length: 16 residues. Here the CDR3 DNA reads TGTGCCAGCAGCCGATCGGAGGCGAGCTCTGGAAACACCATATATTTT. As protein: CASSRSEASSGNTIYF.

The sample holds a few counts of this clone. This chain joins TRBV27 and TRBJ1-2, with D maybe TRBD1 (5 bases). Germline values: CDR1 MNHEY, CDR2 SMNVEV (reference sequence). The length of the CDR3 is 12 residues. V lost 3 bases and J 10 bases, leaving 12 bases between the germline ends. CDR3 loop: CASSFGQGSYTF. In DNA form, the CDR3 reads TGTGCCAGCAGTTTCGGGCAGGGATCCTACACCTTC.

The chain joins TRBV4-3 to TRBJ1-5, with D uncertain. Germline V CDR1 and CDR2: LGHNA, YSLEER. The CDR3 runs to 14 residues. V gave up 0 bases and J gave up 2 bases, with 5 bases separating them. This CDR3 is CASSQDVGNQPQHF. The CDR3 coding sequence is TGCGCCAGCAGCCAAGATGTGGGCAATCAGCCCCAGCATTTT.

For the CDR3, the DNA is TGCAGCGGTCGCGGGTGGCGGGGCACAGATACGCAGTATTTT. It codes for CSGRGWRGTDTQYF. V usage is TRBV29-1 and J usage is TRBJ2-3; tentative D call: TRBD2 (5 bases). Per the germline V gene, CDR1 is SQVTM and CDR2 is ANQGSEA. The CDR3 length is 14 residues. V was clipped by 7 bases and J by 1 base, with 15 bases between them.

The J gene is TRBJ1-5, the V gene TRBV7-9, with D unclear. The V end lost 1 base, the J end lost 5 bases, and 12 bases lay between the germline ends. CDR3 length equals 15 residues. CDR1 is SEHNR, CDR2 FQNEAQ, per germline (reference sequence). CDR3 nucleotides: TGTGCCAGCAGCTTAGACGGACGGCCCGATCAGCCCCAGCATTTT. This gives the protein CASSLDGRPDQPQHF. The full variable domain, in which reference TRBV7-9 and TRBJ1-5 provide the parts outside the CDR3, is DTGVSQNPRHKITKRGQNVTFRCDPISEHNRLYWYRQTLGQGPEFLTYFQNEAQLEKSRLLSDRFSAERPKGSFSTLEIQRTEQGDSAMYLCASSLDGRPDQPQHFGDGTRLSIL.

CDR3: CASSSGRALQETQYF. For the CDR3, the DNA is TGTGCCAGCAGCAGCGGGAGGGCCCTCCAAGAGACCCAGTACTTC. The rearrangement joins TRBV6-6 to TRBJ2-5, with TRBD2 identical over 10 bases. CDR3 length: 15 residues. J gave up 1 base and V 6 bases, and 5 bases lay outside the gene matches. CDR1 is MNHNY, CDR2 SVGAGI, per germline (reference sequence).

This sequence joins TRBV15 and TRBJ1-1, with TRBD1 as a possible D gene (6 bases). V shed 7 bases and J shed 4 bases, with 19 bases lying between them. Germline CDR1 is LNHNV and CDR2 is YYDKDF (reference sequence). CDR3 length: 15 amino acids. CDR3 residues: CATIGNRDPFTEAFF. CDR3 nucleotide sequence: TGTGCCACCATCGGAAACAGGGACCCCTTCACTGAAGCTTTCTTT. The entire variable domain, with the rest obtained from reference TRBV15 and TRBJ1-1, is as follows: DAMVIQNPRYQVTQFGKPVTLSCSQTLNHNVMYWYQQKSSQAPKLLFHYYDKDFNNEADTPDNFQSRRPNTSFCFLDIRSPGLGDTAMYLCATIGNRDPFTEAFFGQGTRLTVV.

The V call is TRBV5-5, the J call TRBJ2-7, with 10 bases aligning to TRBD2. Per germline, CDR1 SGHKS and CDR2 YYEKEE (reference sequence). The ends lost 0 bases at V and 1 base at J; junction bases unmatched: 7. The CDR3 has 17 residues. CDR3 DNA sequence: TGTGCCAGCAGCTTGGTCTGGGCTAGCGGGAGTTCCTACGAGCAGTACTTC. Residues: CASSLVWASGSSYEQYF.

V is TRBV5-5 and J is TRBJ1-1; unclear D gene. V lost 2 bases and J 4 bases, leaving 6 bases between the germline ends. Germline V gives CDR1 SGHKS, CDR2 YYEKEE (reference sequence). CDR3 size: 12 residues. The CDR3 reads CASSLFATEAFF. DNA for the CDR3: TGTGCCAGCAGCTTATTCGCCACTGAAGCTTTCTTT.

V gene TRBV11-2 combines with J gene TRBJ2-1, with 12 bases fitting TRBD2. The V gene end was trimmed by 5 bases and the J gene end by 10 bases; junction bases not matched to a gene: 12. In germline, CDR1 is SGHAT, CDR2 FQNNGV. This CDR3 has 16 amino acids. The CDR3 DNA sequence: TGTGCCAGCAGCCCCGGACTAGCGGGAAGCCTCAGAGAGCAGTTCTTC. Its translation: CASSPGLAGSLREQFF.

The rearrangement links TRBV30 to TRBJ2-1, with 9 bases lining up with TRBD2. The V gene's germline CDR1 is GTSNPN and CDR2 SVGIG (reference sequence). The CDR3 spans 13 residues. Trimming at V came to 8 bases and at J to 3 bases, leaving 5 bases not matched to a gene. CDR3 in amino acids: CAGLAGVYNEQFF. CDR3 nucleotides: TGTGCCGGATTAGCGGGGGTCTACAATGAGCAGTTCTTC. Variable domain in full (rest from reference TRBV30 and TRBJ2-1): SQTIHQWPATLVQPVGSPLSLECTVEGTSNPNLYWYRQAAGRGLQLLFYSVGIGQISSEVPQNLSASRPQDRQFILSSKKLLLSDSGFYLCAGLAGVYNEQFFGPGTRLTVL.

This clone was seen only a few times. J is TRBJ1-3 and V is TRBV9, with 7 bases lining up with TRBD1. Germline trimming cut 4 bases from V and 3 bases from J; bases unmatched to any gene: 10. Germline values: CDR1 SGDLS, CDR2 YYNGEE. This CDR3 region has 16 residues. Here the CDR3 reads CASSPQGGQGGNTIYF. The CDR3 nucleotides read TGTGCCAGCAGCCCCCAGGGGGGGCAGGGTGGAAACACCATATATTTT.